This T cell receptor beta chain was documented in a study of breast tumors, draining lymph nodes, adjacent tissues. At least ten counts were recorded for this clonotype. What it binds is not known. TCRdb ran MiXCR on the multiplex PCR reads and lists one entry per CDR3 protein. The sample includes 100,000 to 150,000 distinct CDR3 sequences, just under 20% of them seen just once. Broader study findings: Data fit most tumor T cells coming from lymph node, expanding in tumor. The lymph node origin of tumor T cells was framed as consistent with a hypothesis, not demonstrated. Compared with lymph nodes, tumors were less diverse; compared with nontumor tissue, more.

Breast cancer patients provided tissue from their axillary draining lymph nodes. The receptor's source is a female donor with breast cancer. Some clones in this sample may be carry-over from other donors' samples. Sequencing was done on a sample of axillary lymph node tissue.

The CDR3 DNA sequence: TGTGCCAGTAGGGGGACCAACCCCCCAGATACGCAGTATTTT. Translation gives CASRGTNPPDTQYF. V is TRBV19 and J is TRBJ2-3; D tentatively fits TRBD1 or TRBD2 (5 bases each). The V end was cut by 6 bases, the J end by 4 bases, with 14 bases between. The CDR3 runs 14 residues. Per germline, CDR1 LNHDA and CDR2 SQIVND (reference sequence).